The sequence of this T cell receptor (beta chain) was determined in a study of blood T cell repertoires in COVID-19. V shed 7 bases, J shed 4 bases, and the junction held 10 bases outside the gene matches. The CDR3 is 14 amino acids. Germline V gives CDR1 MDHEN, CDR2 SYDVKM. Participants had their cohort set by participant-reported clinical history. Repertoires were generated with immunoSEQ multiplex PCR, while TCRdb's copy carries only in-frame clones and drops some. This table has 360,000 or so clones, about nine tenths appearing once. The rearrangement joins TRBV28 to TRBJ2-7, with 7 nucleotides matching TRBD1. This clonotype was sampled from a woman in her twenties or thirties who had been exposed to COVID-19. Sequencing was carried out using PBMCs or T cells enriched from blood (not recorded which). The CDR3 loop reads CASIAGTVSYEQYF. DNA of the CDR3: TGTGCCAGCATCGCCGGGACAGTTTCTTACGAGCAGTACTTC.